The next 15 T cell receptor beta chains were all read from a single sample in a study of human T cells and chemical hapten exposure. Described time point: pre-sensitization, week 0. Regarding treatment: therapeutic diphenylcyclopropenone sensitization with weekly scalp DPC. TCRdb reanalysed the RACE reads using MiXCR and keeps one entry per CDR3 protein. The sample has approximately 370,000 distinct CDR3 sequences, about 5.4% seen once; the top ten hold approximately 8.2%. The input for sequencing was whole blood, taken in connection with sensitization to the hapten diphenylcyclopropenone (DPC). The receptors derive from a woman in her late teens or twenties with alopecia areata. Some clones in this sample may be carry-over from other donors' samples.

A few counts support this clonotype. The chain recombines TRBV4-2 with TRBJ2-7; a weak D match, TRBD1 (5 bases). The CDR3 has 13 amino acids. Trimming took off 0 bases at V and 5 bases at J, with 8 bases between the two ends. Germline CDR1 is LGHNA and CDR2 is YNFKEQ. CDR3 bases: TGTGCCAGCAGCCAAGAAAACAGGCACGAGCAGTACTTC. Protein sequence: CASSQENRHEQYF.

This clonotype has only a few counts. The chain joins TRBV6-1 to TRBJ1-3; D gene unclear. Looked up from germline, CDR1 is MNHNS and CDR2 is SASEGT. The CDR3 totals 16 residues. V shed 6 bases and J shed 2 bases, with 17 bases lying between them. CDR3 region: CASRRKDTATGNTIYF. In DNA form, the CDR3 reads TGTGCCAGCAGAAGGAAGGATACTGCTACTGGAAACACCATATATTTT.

The table lists this clonotype with a few counts. The chain recombines TRBV27 with TRBJ2-1, with 10 nucleotides matching TRBD2. CDR3 length equals 16 residues. Germline CDR1 and CDR2: MNHEY and SMNVEV (reference sequence). Trimming removed 5 bases from V and 9 bases from J; junction bases left unmatched: 13. CDR3 in amino acids: CASSIVPAGGPGEQFF. The CDR3 nucleotides are TGTGCCAGCAGTATCGTGCCAGCGGGGGGGCCCGGTGAGCAGTTCTTC.

There are a few counts of this clonotype. CDR3 sequence: CACIQRDAGELFF. In nucleotides, the CDR3 is TGTGCCTGCATACAGCGCGATGCCGGGGAGCTGTTTTTT. The chain links TRBV28 to TRBJ2-2; D is unresolved. Deletions cut 11 bases from V and 6 bases from J, with 16 bases between. Germline CDR1 MDHEN, CDR2 SYDVKM. This CDR3 spans 13 amino acids. The full variable domain, with the rest looked up from reference TRBV28 and TRBJ2-2, is DVKVTQSSRYLVKRTGEKVFLECVQDMDHENMFWYRQDPGLGLRLIYFSYDVKMKEKGDIPEGYSVSREKKERFSLILESASTNQTSMYLCACIQRDAGELFFGEGSRLTVL.

The J gene is TRBJ1-5, the V gene TRBV7-2, with D possibly TRBD1 on 5 matching bases. With 4 bases removed from V and 6 bases from J, the gap between germline ends came to 10 bases. Germline lookup yields CDR1 SGHTA and CDR2 FQGNSA. The CDR3 runs to 13 residues. For the CDR3, the DNA is TGTGCCAGCAGCTCCAGGGCCCTTCAGCCCCAGCATTTT. Amino acid sequence: CASSSRALQPQHF.

This chain connects TRBV11-1 to TRBJ2-6; D is uncertain. This CDR3 is 15 amino acids long. The germline CDR1 and CDR2 sequences are SGHAT and FQDESV (reference sequence). V was clipped by 5 bases and J by 0 bases, with 8 bases between them. DNA for the CDR3: TGTGCCAGCAGCCCCCAGCCCTCTGGGGCCAACGTCCTGACTTTC. This sequence encodes CASSPQPSGANVLTF.

This clonotype has just a few counts. The V call is TRBV12-3 or TRBV12-4, the J call TRBJ1-3, with no clear D. The CDR3 has 14 amino acids. Deletions cut 3 bases from V and 0 bases from J, with 6 bases between. In nucleotides, the CDR3 is TGTGCCAGCAGTTTCGGATTCTCTGGAAACACCATATATTTT. Its translation: CASSFGFSGNTIYF.

The CDR3 DNA follows: TGTGCCAGCAGCTCTCCGGGACAGGAAGCTTTCTTT. It codes for CASSSPGQEAFF. V is TRBV7-3 and J is TRBJ1-1; 7 positions agree with TRBD1. This CDR3 spans 12 amino acids. Per germline, CDR1 SGHTA and CDR2 FQGTGA. V shed 4 bases, J shed 8 bases, and the junction held 4 bases outside the gene matches.

This chain links TRBV20-1 with TRBJ1-1, with unresolved D. CDR1 is DFQATT, CDR2 SNEGSKA, per germline (reference sequence). CDR3 length equals 15 residues. V lost 3 bases, J lost 1 base, and 15 bases lay in between. The DNA for the CDR3 is TGCAGTGCTAGTAATACAGTTGGTCGGAACACTGAAGCTTTCTTT. This translates into CSASNTVGRNTEAFF.

This clonotype was counted at least ten times. The rearrangement uses TRBV5-1 and TRBJ2-1; 9 bases agree with TRBD2. The junction had 5 bases not matched to a gene; V was cut back by 4 bases and J by 6 bases. Germline CDR1 and CDR2: SGHRS and YFSETQ. The CDR3 has 14 residues. CDR3 nucleotides: TGCGCCAGCAGCGGGAGGACTAGCGCCAATGAGCAGTTCTTC. Translation: CASSGRTSANEQFF.

This clonotype was seen at least ten times. The V call is TRBV20-1, the J call TRBJ1-4, with D hard to call. The CDR3 is 14 amino acids. The germline V gene encodes CDR1 DFQATT and CDR2 SNEGSKA (reference sequence). The CDR3 DNA sequence: TGCAGACCAGCCCACATCTCAACTAATGAAAAACTGTTTTTT. Translating it yields CRPAHISTNEKLFF.

This clonotype was seen a handful of times. The chain employs TRBV15 and TRBJ2-1, with 8 bases fitting TRBD2. Germline-derived CDR1 and CDR2 are LNHNV and YYDKDF (reference sequence). CDR3 length: 16 amino acids. V lost 3 bases and J lost 0; bases outside the gene matches: 4. CDR3 DNA: TGTGCCACCAGCAGTGTCGGGGGGGGCTCCTACAATGAGCAGTTCTTC. The encoded protein is CATSSVGGGSYNEQFF. The whole variable domain, remainder taken from reference TRBV15 and TRBJ2-1, is DAMVIQNPRYQVTQFGKPVTLSCSQTLNHNVMYWYQQKSSQAPKLLFHYYDKDFNNEADTPDNFQSRRPNTSFCFLDIRSPGLGDTAMYLCATSSVGGGSYNEQFFGPGTRLTVL.

This sequence joins TRBV3-1 and TRBJ2-2; 9 bases agree with TRBD1. J lost 4 bases, V lost 1 base, and 7 bases had no gene match. The CDR3 contains 17 residues. Per the germline V gene, CDR1 is LGHDT and CDR2 is YNNKEL (reference sequence). CDR3 sequence: CASSQGRQGVGTGELFF. The CDR3 region has the DNA TGTGCCAGCAGCCAAGGTCGACAGGGGGTTGGCACCGGGGAGCTGTTTTTT. Based on the CDR3 plus reference TRBV3-1 and TRBJ2-2, the full variable domain is DTAVSQTPKYLVTQMGNDKSIKCEQNLGHDTMYWYKQDSKKFLKIMFSYNNKELIINETVPNRFSPKSPDKAHLNLHINSLELGDSAVYFCASSQGRQGVGTGELFFGEGSRLTVL.

This clonotype was recorded a few times. The gene calls are TRBV7-2 and TRBJ1-2; TRBD1 is a possible D gene (5 bases). CDR1 and CDR2 from the germline V gene are SGHTA and FQGNSA. The V end was cut by 1 base, the J end by 8 bases, with 14 bases between. The CDR3 is 14 residues long. As DNA, the CDR3 is TGTGCCAGCAGCTTAGTCGAGGGGACGGGCGGCTACACCTTC. The encoded protein is CASSLVEGTGGYTF. Drawing the rest from reference TRBV7-2 and TRBJ1-2, the complete variable domain is GAGVSQSPSNKVTEKGKDVELRCDPISGHTALYWYRQSLGQGLEFLIYFQGNSAPDKSGLPSDRFSAERTGGSVSTLTIQRTQQEDSAVYLCASSLVEGTGGYTFGSGTRLTVV.

This clonotype turned up a few times. The chain carries TRBV2 and TRBJ2-7; 8 bases map to TRBD1. The CDR3 sequence is 15 residues long. Looked up from germline, CDR1 is SNHLY and CDR2 is FYNNEI. Trimming removed 3 bases from V and 3 bases from J; junction bases left unmatched: 7. DNA of the CDR3: TGTGCCAGCAGTGAGAGGACAGGGCCCTTCTACGAGCAGTACTTC. Translation: CASSERTGPFYEQYF.